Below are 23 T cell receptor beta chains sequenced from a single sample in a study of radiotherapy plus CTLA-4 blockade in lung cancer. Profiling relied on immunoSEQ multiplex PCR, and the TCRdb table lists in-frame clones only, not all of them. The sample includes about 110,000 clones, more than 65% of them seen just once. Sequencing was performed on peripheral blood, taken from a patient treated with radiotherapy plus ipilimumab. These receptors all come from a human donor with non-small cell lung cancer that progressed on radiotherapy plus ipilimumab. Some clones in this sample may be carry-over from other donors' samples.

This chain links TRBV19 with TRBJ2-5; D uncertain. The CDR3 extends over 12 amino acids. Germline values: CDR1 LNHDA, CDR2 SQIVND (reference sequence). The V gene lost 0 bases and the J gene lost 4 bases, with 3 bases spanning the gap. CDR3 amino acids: CASSIEGETQYF. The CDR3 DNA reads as TGTGCCAGTAGTATAGAGGGAGAGACCCAGTACTTC.

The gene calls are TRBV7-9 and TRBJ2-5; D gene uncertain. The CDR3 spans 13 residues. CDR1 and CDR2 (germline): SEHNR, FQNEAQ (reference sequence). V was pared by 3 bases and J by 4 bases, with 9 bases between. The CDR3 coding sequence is TGTGCCAGCAGCTTCACGGCTCTAGAGACCCAGTACTTC. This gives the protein CASSFTALETQYF. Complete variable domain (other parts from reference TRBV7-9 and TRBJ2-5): DTGVSQNPRHKITKRGQNVTFRCDPISEHNRLYWYRQTLGQGPEFLTYFQNEAQLEKSRLLSDRFSAERPKGSFSTLEIQRTEQGDSAMYLCASSFTALETQYFGPGTRLLVL.

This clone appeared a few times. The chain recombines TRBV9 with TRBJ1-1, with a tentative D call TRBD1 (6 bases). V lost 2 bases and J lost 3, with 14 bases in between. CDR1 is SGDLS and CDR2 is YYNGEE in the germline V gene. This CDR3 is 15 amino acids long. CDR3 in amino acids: CASSVSTGPYTEAFF. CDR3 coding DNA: TGTGCCAGCAGCGTGTCAACAGGGCCTTACACTGAAGCTTTCTTT.

The CDR3 sequence: CASSLEASGGNYNEQFF. The CDR3 DNA reads as TGTGCCAGCAGCTTGGAGGCTAGCGGGGGGAACTACAATGAGCAGTTCTTC. The J gene is TRBJ2-1, the V gene TRBV5-5; the match to TRBD2 covers 11 bases. Trimming took 0 bases from V and 3 from J; bases not matched to a gene: 5. The CDR3 has 17 residues. Germline V gene lookup returns CDR1 SGHKS and CDR2 YYEKEE (reference sequence).

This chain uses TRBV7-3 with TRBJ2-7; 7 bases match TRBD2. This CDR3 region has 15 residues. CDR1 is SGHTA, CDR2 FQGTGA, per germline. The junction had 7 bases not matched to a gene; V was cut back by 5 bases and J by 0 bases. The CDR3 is CASSITSDSSYEQYF. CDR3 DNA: TGTGCCAGCAGCATCACTAGCGATTCCTCCTACGAGCAGTACTTC.

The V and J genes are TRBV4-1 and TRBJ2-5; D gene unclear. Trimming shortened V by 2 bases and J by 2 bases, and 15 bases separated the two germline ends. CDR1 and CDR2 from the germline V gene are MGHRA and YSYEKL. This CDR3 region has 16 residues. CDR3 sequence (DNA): TGCGCCAGCAGCCAAACAGTCCCCGGCGCACAAGAGACCCAGTACTTC. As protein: CASSQTVPGAQETQYF.

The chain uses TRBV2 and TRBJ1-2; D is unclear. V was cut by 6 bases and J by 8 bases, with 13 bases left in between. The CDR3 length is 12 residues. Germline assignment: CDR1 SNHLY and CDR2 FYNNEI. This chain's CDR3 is CASRRAAWGYTF. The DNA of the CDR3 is TGTGCCAGCAGACGGGCAGCCTGGGGCTACACCTTC.

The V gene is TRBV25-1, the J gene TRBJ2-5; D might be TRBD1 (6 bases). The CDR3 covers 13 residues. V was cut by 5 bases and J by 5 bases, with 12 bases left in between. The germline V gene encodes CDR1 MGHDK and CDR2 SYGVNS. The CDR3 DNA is TGTGCCAGCAGTCCACAGGGTCGGGAGACCCAGTACTTC. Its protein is CASSPQGRETQYF.

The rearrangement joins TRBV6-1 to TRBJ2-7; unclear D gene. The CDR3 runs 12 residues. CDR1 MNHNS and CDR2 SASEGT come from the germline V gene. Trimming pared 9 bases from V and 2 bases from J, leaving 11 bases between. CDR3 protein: CASGGAPYEQYF. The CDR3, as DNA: TGTGCCAGTGGTGGAGCCCCCTACGAGCAGTACTTC.

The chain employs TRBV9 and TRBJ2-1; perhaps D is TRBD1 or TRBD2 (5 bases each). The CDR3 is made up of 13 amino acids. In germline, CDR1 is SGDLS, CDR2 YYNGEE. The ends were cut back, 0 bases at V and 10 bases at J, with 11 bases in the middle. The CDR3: CASSVVHWGEQFF. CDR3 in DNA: TGTGCCAGCAGCGTAGTCCATTGGGGGGAGCAGTTCTTC.

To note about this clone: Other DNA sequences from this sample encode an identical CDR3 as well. CDR3 sequence reads: CASSLEGNTEAFF. In DNA, the CDR3 is TGCGCCAGCAGCTTGGAGGGTAACACTGAAGCTTTCTTT. The chain carries TRBV5-1 and TRBJ1-1, with D unresolved. V was clipped by 0 bases and J by 2 bases, with 5 bases between them. Per the germline V gene, CDR1 is SGHRS and CDR2 is YFSETQ. The CDR3 sequence is 13 residues long.

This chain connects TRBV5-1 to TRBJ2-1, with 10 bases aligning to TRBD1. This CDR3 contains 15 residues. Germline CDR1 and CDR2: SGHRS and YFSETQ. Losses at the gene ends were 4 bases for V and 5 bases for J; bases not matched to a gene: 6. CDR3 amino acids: CASSQGQGPNNEQFF. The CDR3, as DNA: TGCGCCAGCAGCCAGGGACAGGGGCCCAACAATGAGCAGTTCTTC. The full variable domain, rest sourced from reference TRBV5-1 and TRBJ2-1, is KAGVTQTPRYLIKTRGQQVTLSCSPISGHRSVSWYQQTPGQGLQFLFEYFSETQRNKGNFPGRFSGRQFSNSRSEMNVSTLELGDSALYLCASSQGQGPNNEQFFGPGTRLTVL.

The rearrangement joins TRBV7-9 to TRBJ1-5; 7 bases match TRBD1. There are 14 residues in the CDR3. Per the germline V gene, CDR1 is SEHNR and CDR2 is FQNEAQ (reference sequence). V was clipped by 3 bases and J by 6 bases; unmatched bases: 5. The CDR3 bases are TGTGCCAGCAGCTTCTCAGGGGGTGGTCAGCCCCAGCATTTT. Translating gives CASSFSGGGQPQHF.

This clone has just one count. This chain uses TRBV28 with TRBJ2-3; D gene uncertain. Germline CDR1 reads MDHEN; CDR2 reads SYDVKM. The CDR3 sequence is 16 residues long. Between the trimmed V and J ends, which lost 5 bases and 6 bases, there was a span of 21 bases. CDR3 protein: CASSPLPGRSPDTQYF. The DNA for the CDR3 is TGTGCCAGCAGTCCCCTCCCCGGACGGTCCCCGGATACGCAGTATTTT.

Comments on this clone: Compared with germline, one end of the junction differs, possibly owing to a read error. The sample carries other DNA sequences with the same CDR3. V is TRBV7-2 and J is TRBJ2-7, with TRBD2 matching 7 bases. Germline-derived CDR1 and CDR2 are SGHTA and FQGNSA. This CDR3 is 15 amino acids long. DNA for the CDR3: TGTGCCAGCAGCCCCAGTCGACTAGCAACCTACGAACAGTACTTC. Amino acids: CASSPSRLATYEQYF.

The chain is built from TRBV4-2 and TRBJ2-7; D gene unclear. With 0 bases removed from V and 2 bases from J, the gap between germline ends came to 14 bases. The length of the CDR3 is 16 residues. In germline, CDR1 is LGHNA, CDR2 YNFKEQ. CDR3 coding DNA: TGTGCCAGCAGCCAAGAGCTCCGCGGCCTGACCTACGAGCAGTACTTC. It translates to CASSQELRGLTYEQYF.

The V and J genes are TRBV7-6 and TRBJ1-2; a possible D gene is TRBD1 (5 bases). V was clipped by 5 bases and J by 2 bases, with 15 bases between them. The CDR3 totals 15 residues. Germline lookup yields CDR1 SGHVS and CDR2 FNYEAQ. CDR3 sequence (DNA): TGTGCCAGCAGCCCCCCGGGGGGGTACAACTATGGCTACACCTTC. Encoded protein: CASSPPGGYNYGYTF.

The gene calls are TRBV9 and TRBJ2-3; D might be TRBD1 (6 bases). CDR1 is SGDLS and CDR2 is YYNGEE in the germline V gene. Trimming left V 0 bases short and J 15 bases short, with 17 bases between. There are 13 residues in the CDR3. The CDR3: CASSVDGGTGFYF. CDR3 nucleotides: TGTGCCAGCAGCGTAGACGGTGGAACAGGGTTCTATTTT. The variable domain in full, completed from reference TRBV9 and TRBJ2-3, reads DSGVTQTPKHLITATGQRVTLRCSPRSGDLSVYWYQQSLDQGLQFLIQYYNGEERAKGNILERFSAQQFPDLHSELNLSSLELGDSALYFCASSVDGGTGFYFGPGTRLTVL.

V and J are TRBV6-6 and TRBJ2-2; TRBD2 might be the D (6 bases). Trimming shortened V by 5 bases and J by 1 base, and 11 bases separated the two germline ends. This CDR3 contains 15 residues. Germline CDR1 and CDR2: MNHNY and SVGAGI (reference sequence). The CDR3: CASSKGLLNTGELFF. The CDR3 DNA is TGTGCCAGCAGTAAGGGACTCCTGAACACCGGGGAGCTGTTTTTT.

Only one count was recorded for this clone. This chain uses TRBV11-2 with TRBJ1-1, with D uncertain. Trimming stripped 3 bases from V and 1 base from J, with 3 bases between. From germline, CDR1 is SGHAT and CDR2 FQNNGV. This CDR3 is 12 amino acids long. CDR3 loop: CASSLPNTEAFF. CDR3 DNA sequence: TGTGCCAGCAGCTTGCCGAACACTGAAGCTTTCTTT.

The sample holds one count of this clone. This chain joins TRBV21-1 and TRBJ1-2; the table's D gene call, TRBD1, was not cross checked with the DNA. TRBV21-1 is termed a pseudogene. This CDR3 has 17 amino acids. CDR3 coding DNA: TGTGCCAGCAGCAAAGAGGGTTCGGGCAGGGGAGTCTATGGCTACACCTTC. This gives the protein CASSKEGSGRGVYGYTF.

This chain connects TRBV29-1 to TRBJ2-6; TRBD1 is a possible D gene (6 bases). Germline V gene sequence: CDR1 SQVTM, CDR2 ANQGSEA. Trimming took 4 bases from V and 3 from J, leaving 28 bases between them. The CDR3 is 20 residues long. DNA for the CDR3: TGCAGCGTTGTCGGGGCTCCGGGACAATCTACGTCAAGTGGGGCCAACGTCCTGACTTTC. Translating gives CSVVGAPGQSTSSGANVLTF.

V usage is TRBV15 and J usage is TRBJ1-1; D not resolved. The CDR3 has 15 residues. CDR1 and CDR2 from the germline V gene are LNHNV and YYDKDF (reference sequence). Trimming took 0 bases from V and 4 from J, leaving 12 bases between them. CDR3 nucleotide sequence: TGTGCCACCAGCAGAGATCTAGGTTCGGCCACTGAAGCTTTCTTT. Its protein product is CATSRDLGSATEAFF.